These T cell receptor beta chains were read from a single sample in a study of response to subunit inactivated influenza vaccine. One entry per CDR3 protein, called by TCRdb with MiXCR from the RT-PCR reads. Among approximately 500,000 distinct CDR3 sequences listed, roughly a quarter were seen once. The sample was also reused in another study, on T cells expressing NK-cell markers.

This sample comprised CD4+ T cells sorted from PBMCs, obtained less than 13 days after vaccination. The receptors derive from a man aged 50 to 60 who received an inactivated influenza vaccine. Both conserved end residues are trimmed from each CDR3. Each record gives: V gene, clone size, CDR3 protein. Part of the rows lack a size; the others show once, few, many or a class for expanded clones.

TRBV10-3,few,AIGGTGGAQTQY
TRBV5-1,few,ASSGGRGLETQY
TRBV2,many,ASRYTRGEQY
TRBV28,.,ASNPGADTEAF
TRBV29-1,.,SVKVSGRIYEQY
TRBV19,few,ASSISYAMNTEAF
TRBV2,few,ASSEAPNTEAF
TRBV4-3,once,ASSWTGTGYNEQF
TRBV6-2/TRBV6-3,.,ASSLPAAYEQY
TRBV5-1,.,ASSFSPGPLQETQY
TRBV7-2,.,ASSLDGDYNQPQH
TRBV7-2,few,ASSLAQGPYYGYT
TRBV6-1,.,ASRPFHQCTDTQY
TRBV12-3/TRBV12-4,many,ASSLAGGGGNEQF
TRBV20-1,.,SARKGDVTEAF
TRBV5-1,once,ASSLVSPTGELF
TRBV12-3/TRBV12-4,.,ASSDGTAGANVLT
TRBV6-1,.,ASSRTGRSPLH
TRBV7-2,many,ASSFDRGRTYEQY
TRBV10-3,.,AIRTSGRATGELF
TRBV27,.,ASSPPGRVSTYGYT
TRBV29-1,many,SVGRGRGQYEQY
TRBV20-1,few,SARGGGQYLNYGYT
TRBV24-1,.,ATSVGGPISTDTQY
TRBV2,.,ASRRQGAIQY
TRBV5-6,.,ASSYSVIPIPYEQY
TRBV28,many,ASSFRGSTDTQY
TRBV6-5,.,ASSYSSGYGNTIY
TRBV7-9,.,ASSLDLVGPANYGYT
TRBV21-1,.,ASSKIRLTTDTQY
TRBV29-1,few,STVAGGPEF
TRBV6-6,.,ASTEAGGEQY
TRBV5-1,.,ASSHRDRGLETQY
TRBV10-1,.,ASSEWAIGAKNIQY
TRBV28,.,ASRRPAYNEQF
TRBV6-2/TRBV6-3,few,ASSSTARLAGLGTQY
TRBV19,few,ASSIDRLAVGNEQF
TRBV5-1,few,ASSSGQGFEQY
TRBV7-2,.,ASKHRDLGHEQY
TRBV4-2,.,ASSRDTGTGGGYGYT
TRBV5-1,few,ASSGDVDNEQF
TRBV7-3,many,ASSINTGELF
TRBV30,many,AWSGTLAKNIQY
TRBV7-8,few,ASKQGDQPQH
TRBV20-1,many,SARGSGEQY
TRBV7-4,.,ASSPRSAGFTDTQY
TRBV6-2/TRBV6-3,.,ASSSTGLRNTGELF
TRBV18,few,ASSPRTGEQF
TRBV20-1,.,SAAISGTRGGNEQF
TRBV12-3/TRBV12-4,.,ASTEGLAGLSSYEQY
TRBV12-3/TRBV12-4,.,ASSLVGASGVEETQY
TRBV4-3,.,ASSQDLLLRTGEQY
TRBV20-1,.,SAQKGTSGGGEQY
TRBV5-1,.,ASSPGGGTKYEQY
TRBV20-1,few,SASKGSTGELF
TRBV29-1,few,SVEDHIGSGETQY
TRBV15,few,ATSRDSYGYT
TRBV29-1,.,SAPTGGTEAF
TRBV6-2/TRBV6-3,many,ASSYSGQGIQY
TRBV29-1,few,SVSLAYEQY